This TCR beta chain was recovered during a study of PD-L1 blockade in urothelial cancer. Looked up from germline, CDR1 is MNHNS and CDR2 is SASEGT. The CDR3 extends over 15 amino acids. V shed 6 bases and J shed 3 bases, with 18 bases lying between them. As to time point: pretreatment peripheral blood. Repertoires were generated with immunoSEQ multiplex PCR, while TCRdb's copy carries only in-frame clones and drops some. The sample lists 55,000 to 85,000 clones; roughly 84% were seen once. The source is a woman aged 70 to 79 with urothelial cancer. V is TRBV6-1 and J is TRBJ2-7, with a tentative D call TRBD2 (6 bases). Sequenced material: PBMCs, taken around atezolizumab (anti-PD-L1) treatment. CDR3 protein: CASRGTAFPIYEQYF. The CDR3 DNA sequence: TGTGCCAGCAGGGGGACTGCCTTTCCTATCTACGAGCAGTACTTC.